This T cell receptor (beta chain) was identified in a study of graft-versus-host responses after intestinal transplantation. Background on the study: Among the recipients, transplants were multivisceral, liver-intestinal, or isolated intestinal. Anti-thymocyte globulin induction preceded three to four years of tacrolimus and steroid maintenance in all recipients.

CDR1 MNHNY and CDR2 SVGAGI come from the germline V gene (reference sequence). The ends were cut back, 8 bases at V and 3 bases at J, with 12 bases in the middle. The CDR3 is 13 residues long. Repertoires were generated with immunoSEQ multiplex PCR, while TCRdb's copy carries only in-frame clones and drops some. The profile covers 96,000 or so clones, with about 93% appearing a single time and around 0.15% taken by the ten largest. General study findings and limits: Allograft graft-versus-host to host-versus-graft clonal ratios ran high in patients with graft-donor T cell macrochimerism.

Comment on this clone: Its specificity is unknown.

The chain joins TRBV6-6 to TRBJ2-3, with D possibly being TRBD2 (7 bases). This specimen was unstimulated CD4+ T cells sorted from spleen or lymph node cells, taken before intestinal transplant. The TCR originated in a human donor who received an intestinal transplant. CDR3 loop: CASRGGETDTQYF. For the CDR3, the DNA is TGTGCCAGCCGAGGGGGGGAAACAGATACGCAGTATTTT.